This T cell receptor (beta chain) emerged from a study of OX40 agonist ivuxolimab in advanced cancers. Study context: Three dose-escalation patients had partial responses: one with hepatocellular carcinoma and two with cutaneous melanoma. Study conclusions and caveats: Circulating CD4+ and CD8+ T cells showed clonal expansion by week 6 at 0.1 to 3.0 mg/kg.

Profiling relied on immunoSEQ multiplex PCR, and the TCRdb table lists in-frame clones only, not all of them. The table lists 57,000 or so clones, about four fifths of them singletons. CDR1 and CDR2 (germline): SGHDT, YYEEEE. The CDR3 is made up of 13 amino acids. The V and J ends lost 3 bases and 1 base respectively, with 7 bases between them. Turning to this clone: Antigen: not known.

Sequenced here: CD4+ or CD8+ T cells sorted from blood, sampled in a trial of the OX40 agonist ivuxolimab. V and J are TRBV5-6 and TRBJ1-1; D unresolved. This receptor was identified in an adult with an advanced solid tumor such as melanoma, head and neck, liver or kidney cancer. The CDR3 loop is CASSSIANTEAFF. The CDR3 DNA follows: TGTGCCAGCAGCTCCATCGCGAACACTGAAGCTTTCTTT.